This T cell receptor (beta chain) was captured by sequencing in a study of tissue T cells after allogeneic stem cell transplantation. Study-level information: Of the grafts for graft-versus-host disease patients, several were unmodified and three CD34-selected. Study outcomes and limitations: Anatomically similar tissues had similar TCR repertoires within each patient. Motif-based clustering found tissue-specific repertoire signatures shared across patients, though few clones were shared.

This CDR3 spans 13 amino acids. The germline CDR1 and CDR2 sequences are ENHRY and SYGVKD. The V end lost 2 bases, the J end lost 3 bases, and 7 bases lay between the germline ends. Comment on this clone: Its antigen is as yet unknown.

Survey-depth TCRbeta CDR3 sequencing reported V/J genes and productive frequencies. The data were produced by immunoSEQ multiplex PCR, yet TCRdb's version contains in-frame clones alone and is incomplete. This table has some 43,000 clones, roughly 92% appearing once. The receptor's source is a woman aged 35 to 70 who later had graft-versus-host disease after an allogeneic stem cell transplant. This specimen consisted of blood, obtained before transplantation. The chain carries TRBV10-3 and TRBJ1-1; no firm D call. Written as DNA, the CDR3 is TGTGCCATCAGTGAGAGAGCGGACACTGAAGCTTTCTTT. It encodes CAISERADTEAFF.